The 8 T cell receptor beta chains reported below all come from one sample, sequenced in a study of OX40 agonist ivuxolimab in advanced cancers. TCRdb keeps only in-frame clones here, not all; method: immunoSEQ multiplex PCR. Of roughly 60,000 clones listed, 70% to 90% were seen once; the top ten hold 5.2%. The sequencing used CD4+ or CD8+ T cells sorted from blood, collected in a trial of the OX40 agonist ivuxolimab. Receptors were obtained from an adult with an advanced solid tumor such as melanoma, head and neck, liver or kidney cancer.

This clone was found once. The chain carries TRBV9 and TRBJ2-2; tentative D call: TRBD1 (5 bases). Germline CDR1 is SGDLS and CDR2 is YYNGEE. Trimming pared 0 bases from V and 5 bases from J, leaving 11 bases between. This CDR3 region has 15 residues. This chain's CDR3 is CASSVEGPLTGELFF. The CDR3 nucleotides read TGTGCCAGCAGCGTAGAGGGGCCTCTAACCGGGGAGCTGTTTTTT.

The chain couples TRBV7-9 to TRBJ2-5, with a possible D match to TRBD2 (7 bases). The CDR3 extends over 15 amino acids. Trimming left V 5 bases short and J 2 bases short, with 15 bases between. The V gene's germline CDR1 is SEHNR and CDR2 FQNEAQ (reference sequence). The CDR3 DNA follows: TGTGCCAGCAGCACGGGGGGCCTAGGGCAAGAGACCCAGTACTTC. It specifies CASSTGGLGQETQYF.

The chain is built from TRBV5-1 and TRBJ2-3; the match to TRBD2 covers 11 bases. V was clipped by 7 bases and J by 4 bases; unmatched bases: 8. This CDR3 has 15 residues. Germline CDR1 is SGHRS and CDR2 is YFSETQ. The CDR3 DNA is TGCGCCAGCGGAACTAGCGGGAGCTGGTCAGATACGCAGTATTTT. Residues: CASGTSGSWSDTQYF.

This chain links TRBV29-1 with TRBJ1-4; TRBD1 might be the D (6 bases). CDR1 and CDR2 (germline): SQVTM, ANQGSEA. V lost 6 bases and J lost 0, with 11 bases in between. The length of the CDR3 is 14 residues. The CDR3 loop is CSVQAGATNEKLFF. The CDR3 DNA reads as TGCAGCGTGCAAGCAGGGGCAACTAATGAAAAACTGTTTTTT.

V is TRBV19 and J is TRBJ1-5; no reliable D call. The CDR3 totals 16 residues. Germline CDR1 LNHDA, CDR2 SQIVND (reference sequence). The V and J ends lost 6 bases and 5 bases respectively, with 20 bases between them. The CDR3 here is CASRLFHGPTDQPQHF. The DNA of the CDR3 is TGTGCCAGTAGACTGTTTCATGGCCCGACGGATCAGCCCCAGCATTTT.

CDR3 in DNA: TGTGCCAGTAGTATGACCCTTAACTATGGCTACACCTTC. It is translated as CASSMTLNYGYTF. This rearrangement joins TRBV19 to TRBJ1-2; no clear D. The CDR3 runs to 13 residues. Trimming took off 3 bases at V and 1 base at J, with 6 bases between the two ends. The germline V gene encodes CDR1 LNHDA and CDR2 SQIVND (reference sequence).

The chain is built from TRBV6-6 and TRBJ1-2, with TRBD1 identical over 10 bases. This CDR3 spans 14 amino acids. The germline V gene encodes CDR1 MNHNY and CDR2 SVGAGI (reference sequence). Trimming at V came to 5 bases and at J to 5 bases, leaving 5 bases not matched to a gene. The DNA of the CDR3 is TGTGCCAGCAGTACGGCGGGACAGGGGTATGGCTACACCTTC. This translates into CASSTAGQGYGYTF.

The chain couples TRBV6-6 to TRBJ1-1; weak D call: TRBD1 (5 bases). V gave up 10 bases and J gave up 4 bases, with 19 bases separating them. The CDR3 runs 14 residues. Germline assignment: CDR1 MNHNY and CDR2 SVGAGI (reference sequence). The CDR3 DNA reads TGTGCCACCCGGCCCCGAGGGGATGGCACTGAAGCTTTCTTT. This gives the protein CATRPRGDGTEAFF.